These 13 T cell receptor beta chains were all obtained from the same sample, sequenced in a study of T cells in Graves' hyperthyroidism and ophthalmopathy. Amplification yielded TCR beta CDR3 regions, with RNA transcripts as the source. The study used the HTBI primer set for a first-round RT-PCR of the TCR CDR3. TCRdb re-called the multiplex PCR reads with MiXCR, one entry per CDR3 protein. Among around 520,000 distinct CDR3 sequences listed, 14% were seen once. Sequencing was carried out using blood. The receptors derive from a woman in her thirties or forties with Graves' hyperthyroidism.

This clonotype was observed a handful of times. The chain has TRBV20-1 and TRBJ2-7, with D perhaps matching TRBD2 (6 bases). Between the trimmed V and J ends, which lost 3 bases and 2 bases, there was a span of 11 bases. This CDR3 comprises 13 residues. Germline CDR1 reads DFQATT; CDR2 reads SNEGSKA (reference sequence). This CDR3 reads CSASTSSPYEQYF. In DNA, the CDR3 is TGCAGTGCTAGCACTAGCTCACCCTACGAGCAGTACTTC.

This clonotype was picked up many times. The J gene is TRBJ1-5, the V gene TRBV2; 7 bases align to TRBD1. The CDR3 consists of 15 residues. The junction had 9 bases not matched to a gene; V was cut back by 3 bases and J by 7 bases. Germline values: CDR1 SNHLY, CDR2 FYNNEI. CDR3 sequence reads: CASSDKPGQRQPQHF. The DNA for the CDR3 is TGTGCCAGCAGTGATAAGCCGGGACAGAGACAGCCCCAGCATTTT. Complete variable domain (other parts from reference TRBV2 and TRBJ1-5): EPEVTQTPSHQVTQMGQEVILRCVPISNHLYFYWYRQILGQKVEFLVSFYNNEISEKSEIFDDQFSVERPDGSNFTLKIRSTKLEDSAMYFCASSDKPGQRQPQHFGDGTRLSIL.

This rearrangement joins TRBV10-3 to TRBJ1-1; perhaps TRBD1 as D (6 bases). Germline V lookup: CDR1 ENHRY, CDR2 SYGVKD. The CDR3 covers 15 residues. The V end lost 2 bases, the J end lost 1 base, and 11 bases lay between the germline ends. The CDR3 protein is CAISEESGANTEAFF. The CDR3 DNA reads TGTGCCATCAGTGAGGAGTCAGGGGCGAACACTGAAGCTTTCTTT.

This sequence joins TRBV28 and TRBJ1-4; the D is unclear. Looked up from germline, CDR1 is MDHEN and CDR2 is SYDVKM. This CDR3 region has 14 residues. V lost 6 bases to trimming and J lost 8 bases, with 16 bases between them. CDR3 protein: CASRYGRVREKLFF. For the CDR3, the DNA is TGTGCCAGCAGATATGGCCGGGTTCGGGAAAAACTGTTTTTT.

This clonotype has a count of ten or more. The chain joins TRBV27 to TRBJ2-7; the match to TRBD1 covers 7 bases. With V trimmed by 5 bases and J by 3 bases, 7 bases remained unmatched. Germline V gene lookup returns CDR1 MNHEY and CDR2 SMNVEV (reference sequence). The CDR3 runs to 14 residues. The CDR3 sequence: CASSNRGPLYEQYF. DNA for the CDR3: TGTGCCAGCAGTAACAGGGGCCCCCTCTACGAGCAGTACTTC.

This clonotype has a count of ten or more. The genes are TRBV3-1 and TRBJ1-2; D not resolved. Germline assignment: CDR1 LGHDT and CDR2 YNNKEL (reference sequence). The germline V and J ends were trimmed by 4 bases and 4 bases, with 16 bases remaining between them. The CDR3 length is 15 residues. The CDR3 nucleotides read TGTGCCAGCAGCCCAAGCGTAGGCGGTGTCTATGGCTACACCTTC. It is translated as CASSPSVGGVYGYTF.

The CDR3, as DNA: TGCGCCAGCGGCCCGGGGCTCTCCTACAATGAGCAGTTCTTC. Encoded protein: CASGPGLSYNEQFF. The chain couples TRBV4-1 to TRBJ2-1; D possibly uses TRBD1 or TRBD2 (5 bases each). Trimming cost V 8 bases and J 0 bases, with 11 bases left between them. The length of the CDR3 is 14 residues. Germline V gene lookup returns CDR1 MGHRA and CDR2 YSYEKL.

This clonotype was recorded at least ten times. This chain uses TRBV30 with TRBJ1-2; D gene unclear. CDR1 is GTSNPN, CDR2 SVGIG, per germline (reference sequence). V was pared by 1 base and J by 4 bases, with 16 bases between. This CDR3 is built from 15 residues. In nucleotides, the CDR3 is TGTGCCTGGAGTGGATCGGCTGCCGGCTTCTATGGCTACACCTTC. This codes for CAWSGSAAGFYGYTF.

This clonotype was picked up many times. CDR3 in DNA: TGTGCCAGCAGTGGCGGACAGGCCAACTACGAGCAGTACTTC. Protein sequence: CASSGGQANYEQYF. The rearrangement uses TRBV6-1 and TRBJ2-7; 7 positions agree with TRBD1. The CDR3 runs to 14 residues. V dropped 4 bases and J dropped 3; count of bases not matched to a gene: 6. Germline lookup yields CDR1 MNHNS and CDR2 SASEGT.

This clonotype was seen a handful of times. V gene TRBV19 combines with J gene TRBJ1-1, with a possible D match to TRBD1 (5 bases). Per the germline V gene, CDR1 is LNHDA and CDR2 is SQIVND (reference sequence). V was shortened by 3 bases and J by 4 bases, with 12 bases between the two germline ends. CDR3 size: 14 residues. CDR3 nucleotide sequence: TGTGCCAGTAGTATCAAGGCAGGGAGCACTGAAGCTTTCTTT. Translating it yields CASSIKAGSTEAFF.

This clonotype was seen at least ten times. The J gene is TRBJ1-4, the V gene TRBV12-3 or TRBV12-4, with TRBD1 matching 8 bases. This CDR3 contains 15 residues. Trimming took 6 bases from V and 6 from J; bases not matched to a gene: 9. The CDR3 sequence: CASSLRDRGDEKLFF. CDR3 bases: TGTGCCAGCAGCTTACGTGACAGGGGAGATGAAAAACTGTTTTTT.

V gene TRBV24-1 combines with J gene TRBJ2-2; no clear D. Between the trimmed V and J ends, which lost 6 bases and 0 bases, there was a span of 7 bases. Germline V CDR1 and CDR2: KGHDR, SFDVKD. CDR3 length: 14 amino acids. The CDR3 spells CATSQHANTGELFF. The CDR3 DNA reads TGTGCCACCAGTCAGCACGCGAACACCGGGGAGCTGTTTTTT.

This clonotype was detected only a few times. Just one base apart from a much larger clone, this may be a read error. This is likely a read error, given that the CDR3 carries no conserved phenylalanine or tryptophan at its end. The chain links TRBV12-3 or TRBV12-4 to TRBJ1-3, with TRBD1 matching over 11 bases. J lost 8 bases, V lost 6 bases, and 6 bases had no gene match. The CDR3 sequence is 14 residues long. This CDR3 is CASRSGTGGYTIYL. CDR3 nucleotides: TGTGCCAGCAGATCCGGGACAGGGGGTTACACCATATATCTT.